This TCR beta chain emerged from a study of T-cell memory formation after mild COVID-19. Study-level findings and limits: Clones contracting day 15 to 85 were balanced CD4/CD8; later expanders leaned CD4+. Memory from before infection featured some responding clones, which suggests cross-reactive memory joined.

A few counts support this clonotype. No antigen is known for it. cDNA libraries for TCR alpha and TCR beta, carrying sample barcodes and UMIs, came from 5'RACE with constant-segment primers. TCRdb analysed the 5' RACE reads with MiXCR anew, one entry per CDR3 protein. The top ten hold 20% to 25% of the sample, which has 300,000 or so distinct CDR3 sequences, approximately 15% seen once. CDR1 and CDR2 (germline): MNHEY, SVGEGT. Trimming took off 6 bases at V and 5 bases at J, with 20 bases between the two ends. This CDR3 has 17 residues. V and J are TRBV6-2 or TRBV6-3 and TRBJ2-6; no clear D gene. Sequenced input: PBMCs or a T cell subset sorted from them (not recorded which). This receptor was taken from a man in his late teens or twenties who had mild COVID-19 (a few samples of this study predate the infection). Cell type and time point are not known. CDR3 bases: TGTGCCAGCAGATCCCGGGCCCCCCAGCGTTGGGCCAACGTCCTGACTTTC. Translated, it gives CASRSRAPQRWANVLTF.